This TCR beta chain appears in the sequencing data of a study of T-cell memory formation after mild COVID-19. Whole-study results and caveats: Clones that got smaller from day 15 to 85 had even CD4/CD8, while clones growing later tipped toward CD4+.

Germline values: CDR1 MGHRA, CDR2 YSYEKL. This CDR3 has 14 amino acids. With 2 bases removed from V and 3 bases from J, the gap between germline ends came to 8 bases. TCRdb processed the 5' RACE reads anew with MiXCR; each CDR3 protein has one entry. Of hundreds of thousands of distinct CDR3 sequences listed, roughly 8.2% were seen once; the top ten hold 20% to 25%. On this clonotype itself: Its antigen is unidentified.

The sample taken for sequencing was PBMCs or a T cell subset sorted from them (not recorded which). This receptor was taken from a man aged 18-30 years who had mild COVID-19 (a few samples of this study predate the infection). Cell type and time point are not known. The rearrangement links TRBV4-1 to TRBJ1-3; D gene unclear. The CDR3 protein is CASSQLGFGNTIYF. The CDR3 bases are TGCGCCAGCAGCCAACTGGGGTTTGGAAACACCATATATTTT.